The 29 T cell receptor beta chains given below trace back to one sample, sequenced in a study of T cells in Graves' hyperthyroidism and ophthalmopathy. What was amplified from RNA transcripts were TCR beta CDR3 regions. The HTBI set primed first-round TCR CDR3 RT-PCR. A single record per CDR3 protein comes from TCRdb applying MiXCR to the multiplex PCR reads. Of 450,000 to 550,000 distinct CDR3 sequences in the sample, around 24% are singletons; the top ten hold 11%. The sequencing sample was made of blood. The receptors were sampled from a woman in her twenties or thirties with Graves' ophthalmopathy.

This clonotype was seen ten or more times. V is TRBV24-1 and J is TRBJ1-1, with 10 bases that match TRBD1. CDR3 length: 16 residues. J was trimmed by 4 bases and V by 2 bases; bases with no gene match: 6. Germline-derived CDR1 and CDR2 are KGHDR and SFDVKD. The CDR3 loop reads CATSDSRTGGTTEAFF. Written as DNA, the CDR3 is TGTGCCACCAGTGATTCAAGGACAGGGGGTACCACTGAAGCTTTCTTT.

The table lists this clonotype with many counts. The rearrangement joins TRBV13 to TRBJ2-5; D is perhaps TRBD1 or TRBD2 (5 bases each). CDR3 length: 14 amino acids. Between the trimmed V and J ends, which lost 5 bases and 5 bases, there was a span of 15 bases. Looked up from germline, CDR1 is PRHDT and CDR2 is FYEKMQ (reference sequence). The CDR3 spells CASSPGTAGETQYF. The CDR3 nucleotides read TGTGCCAGCAGCCCCGGGACGGCGGGCGAGACCCAGTACTTC.

This clonotype was seen many times. The V and J genes are TRBV11-2 and TRBJ2-5; no reliable D call. Trimming removed 0 bases from V and 1 base from J, with 6 bases in between. Germline values: CDR1 SGHAT, CDR2 FQNNGV. The CDR3 has 14 residues. CDR3 nucleotides: TGTGCCAGCAGCTTAGATCCAGTCCAAGAGACCCAGTACTTC. Translating it yields CASSLDPVQETQYF.

This clonotype was recorded many times. J is TRBJ1-5 and V is TRBV6-1, with D unresolved. Germline CDR1 and CDR2: MNHNS and SASEGT. The CDR3 spans 14 residues. Written as DNA, the CDR3 is TGTGCAGTGGGCCCGGGTGGAGGCAATCAGCCCCAGCATTTT. This sequence encodes CAVGPGGGNQPQHF.

This chain's CDR3 is CASSLIQVPYEQYF. The CDR3 DNA sequence: TGTGCCAGCAGTTTAATCCAGGTTCCCTACGAGCAGTACTTC. The chain uses TRBV12-3 or TRBV12-4 and TRBJ2-7; D is ambiguous. Trimming pared 2 bases from V and 2 bases from J, leaving 10 bases between. This CDR3 spans 14 amino acids.

The sample holds many counts of this clonotype. The chain has TRBV20-1 and TRBJ2-7, with D maybe TRBD1 (6 bases). Trimming removed 5 bases at V and 2 bases at J, with 16 bases between. The CDR3 loop spans 14 amino acids. Per germline, CDR1 DFQATT and CDR2 SNEGSKA (reference sequence). The CDR3 loop reads CSAYDSGAAYEQYF. DNA of the CDR3: TGCAGTGCTTACGACTCAGGGGCGGCCTACGAGCAGTACTTC.

There are many counts of this clonotype. The rearrangement joins TRBV20-1 to TRBJ1-2, with 7 bases matching TRBD1. This CDR3 spans 13 amino acids. Germline V gene lookup returns CDR1 DFQATT and CDR2 SNEGSKA (reference sequence). J was trimmed by 2 bases and V by 3 bases; bases with no gene match: 3. In DNA, the CDR3 is TGCAGTGCTAGCCTGGGACAGAACTATGGCTACACCTTC. Its translation: CSASLGQNYGYTF.

This clonotype has a count of ten or more. V usage is TRBV12-3 or TRBV12-4 and J usage is TRBJ1-6, with D possibly matching TRBD1 (6 bases). This CDR3 has 14 residues. V gave up 0 bases and J gave up 9 bases, with 9 bases separating them. The chain's CDR3 is CASSLAGGISPLHF. CDR3 sequence (DNA): TGTGCCAGCAGTTTAGCCGGGGGCATTTCACCCCTCCACTTT.

This clonotype was detected ten times or more. The genes are TRBV11-2 and TRBJ2-6; unclear D gene. The CDR3 has 15 residues. Trimming took 5 bases from V and 0 from J, leaving 8 bases between them. The V gene's germline CDR1 is SGHAT and CDR2 FQNNGV. CDR3: CASSPSISGANVLTF. For the CDR3, the DNA is TGTGCCAGCAGCCCGTCGATCTCTGGGGCCAACGTCCTGACTTTC. The full variable domain, rest sourced from reference TRBV11-2 and TRBJ2-6, is EAGVAQSPRYKIIEKRQSVAFWCNPISGHATLYWYQQILGQGPKLLIQFQNNGVVDDSQLPKDRFSAERLKGVDSTLKIQPAKLEDSAVYLCASSPSISGANVLTFGAGSRLTVL.

The J gene is TRBJ1-5, the V gene TRBV12-3 or TRBV12-4; D is unresolved. This CDR3 has 14 residues. V lost 3 bases, J lost 4 bases, and 10 bases lay in between. CDR3 nucleotides: TGTGCCAGCAGTTTTGTCGGGGAAAATCAGCCCCAGCATTTT. It is translated as CASSFVGENQPQHF.

This chain connects TRBV19 to TRBJ2-3, with 8 bases matching TRBD1. Per germline, CDR1 LNHDA and CDR2 SQIVND (reference sequence). V gave up 5 bases and J gave up 2 bases; unmatched junction bases: 6. The CDR3 spans 15 residues. In nucleotides, the CDR3 is TGTGCCAGTAGTGAGACAGGGGCTTACACAGATACGCAGTATTTT. Amino acids: CASSETGAYTDTQYF.

Ten or more counts support this clonotype. The chain joins TRBV20-1 to TRBJ2-7, with 7 nucleotides matching TRBD1. The CDR3 runs 13 residues. Germline values: CDR1 DFQATT, CDR2 SNEGSKA (reference sequence). V gave up 6 bases and J gave up 0 bases; unmatched junction bases: 5. The CDR3 DNA sequence: TGCAGTGCAACCAGGGGGATCTCCTACGAGCAGTACTTC. Its translation: CSATRGISYEQYF.

This clonotype was counted ten times or more. The J gene is TRBJ1-5, the V gene TRBV12-3 or TRBV12-4, with 9 bases lining up with TRBD1. The CDR3 covers 14 residues. J was trimmed by 6 bases and V by 6 bases; bases with no gene match: 6. CDR3 amino acids: CASSYRGRGQPQHF. DNA of the CDR3: TGTGCCAGCAGCTACAGGGGGCGAGGTCAGCCCCAGCATTTT.

The chain carries TRBV5-1 and TRBJ1-1, with 8 nucleotides matching TRBD1. The junction had 5 bases not matched to a gene; V was cut back by 3 bases and J by 1 base. The CDR3 runs 15 residues. Germline V CDR1 and CDR2: SGHRS, YFSETQ. This CDR3 is CASSWTGTGNTEAFF. The CDR3, as DNA: TGCGCCAGCAGCTGGACCGGGACAGGGAACACTGAAGCTTTCTTT.

This chain joins TRBV27 and TRBJ1-5; D call uncertain. The CDR3 extends over 13 amino acids. The ends were cut back, 1 base at V and 3 bases at J, with 4 bases in the middle. Germline values: CDR1 MNHEY, CDR2 SMNVEV (reference sequence). The CDR3 loop is CASSLFVNQPQHF. The CDR3 DNA is TGTGCCAGCAGTTTATTTGTCAATCAGCCCCAGCATTTT.

The chain recombines TRBV11-2 with TRBJ2-5; D ambiguous. V dropped 2 bases and J dropped 3 bases, with 19 bases sitting between them. Germline values: CDR1 SGHAT, CDR2 FQNNGV. This CDR3 is built from 17 residues. CDR3 sequence: CASSLRRVGQPKETQYF. CDR3 DNA: TGTGCCAGCAGCTTAAGAAGGGTCGGGCAGCCGAAAGAGACCCAGTACTTC.

The J gene is TRBJ2-5, the V gene TRBV20-1; no definite D call. This CDR3 region has 15 residues. The V end lost 3 bases, the J end lost 1 base, and 15 bases lay between the germline ends. The germline CDR1 and CDR2 sequences are DFQATT and SNEGSKA (reference sequence). This chain's CDR3 is CSASVRSWFQETQYF. The CDR3 DNA reads TGCAGTGCTAGCGTCCGGTCCTGGTTCCAAGAGACCCAGTACTTC.

This clonotype turned up a few times. The rearrangement uses TRBV6-1 and TRBJ1-2; D is unclear. CDR1 and CDR2 from the germline V gene are MNHNS and SASEGT. Trimming took 5 bases from V and 8 from J, leaving 15 bases between them. The CDR3 totals 13 residues. CDR3 amino acids: CASSPNDYHGYTF. The CDR3 coding sequence is TGTGCCAGCAGTCCGAACGACTATCACGGCTACACCTTC.

This clonotype was picked up one time. Likely a read error: the CDR3 ends without its conserved phenylalanine or tryptophan. CDR3 loop: CASSSTDAGNTIYY. The CDR3 coding sequence is TGTGCCAGCAGCTCTACAGACGCTGGAAACACCATATATTAT. The chain combines TRBV7-2 with TRBJ1-3; D ambiguous. The V end was cut by 4 bases, the J end by 2 bases, with 9 bases between. Germline V gene sequence: CDR1 SGHTA, CDR2 FQGNSA. The CDR3 totals 14 residues.

This clonotype appeared many times. The chain combines TRBV27 with TRBJ1-1; D is perhaps TRBD1 (6 bases). CDR1 and CDR2 (germline): MNHEY, SMNVEV (reference sequence). Trimming took 5 bases from V and 7 from J, leaving 17 bases between them. The CDR3 extends over 14 amino acids. Here the CDR3 DNA reads TGTGCCAGCAGTAACTTAGACAGGATGGGTGAAGCTTTCTTT. Protein product: CASSNLDRMGEAFF.

This clonotype was observed at least ten times. CDR3 sequence: CASSPRRNLNTEAFF. DNA of the CDR3: TGTGCCAGCAGTCCGAGACGGAATCTGAACACTGAAGCTTTCTTT. This chain uses TRBV28 with TRBJ1-1; D remains unclear. Germline assignment: CDR1 MDHEN and CDR2 SYDVKM. This CDR3 region has 15 residues. Trimming left V 5 bases short and J 0 bases short, with 13 bases between.

This clonotype occurred many times. The V gene is TRBV10-3, the J gene TRBJ2-7; TRBD2 aligns across 11 bases. Per the germline V gene, CDR1 is ENHRY and CDR2 is SYGVKD. The CDR3 spans 14 residues. Trimming cost V 6 bases and J 3 bases; bases outside gene matches: 4. In nucleotides, the CDR3 is TGTGCCATCAGAGAGACTAGCGGGGACTACGAGCAGTACTTC. This encodes CAIRETSGDYEQYF.

This clonotype has at least ten counts. The CDR3 nucleotides read TGTGCCAGCAAGGGGGACGGAATTCAGCCCCAGCATTTT. It encodes CASKGDGIQPQHF. The chain recombines TRBV6-2 or TRBV6-3 with TRBJ1-5; D possibly corresponds to TRBD1 (6 bases). Germline V gene lookup returns CDR1 MNHEY and CDR2 SVGEGT. V shed 7 bases and J shed 6 bases, with 13 bases lying between them. This CDR3 spans 13 amino acids.

This clonotype was counted only a few times. The CDR3 sequence: CASSLGDSRLYEQYF. The CDR3 DNA sequence: TGTGCCAGCAGCTTGGGAGACAGCCGACTCTACGAGCAGTACTTC. The J gene is TRBJ2-7, the V gene TRBV7-2; either TRBD1 or TRBD2 may fit D (5 bases each). This CDR3 comprises 15 residues. V was clipped by 3 bases and J by 3 bases, with 15 bases between them. Germline V gives CDR1 SGHTA, CDR2 FQGNSA.

This clonotype was seen repeatedly, ten times or more. The chain couples TRBV5-1 to TRBJ2-5; 13 bases align to TRBD2. The germline V gene has CDR1 SGHRS and CDR2 YFSETQ. The V gene end was trimmed by 4 bases and the J gene end by 1 base; junction bases not matched to a gene: 4. CDR3 length equals 16 residues. The CDR3 region has the DNA TGCGCCAGCAGCGCAACTAGCGGGGGGGCCCAAGAGACCCAGTACTTC. Its protein is CASSATSGGAQETQYF. Complete variable domain (other parts from reference TRBV5-1 and TRBJ2-5): KAGVTQTPRYLIKTRGQQVTLSCSPISGHRSVSWYQQTPGQGLQFLFEYFSETQRNKGNFPGRFSGRQFSNSRSEMNVSTLELGDSALYLCASSATSGGAQETQYFGPGTRLLVL.

J is TRBJ1-6 and V is TRBV12-3 or TRBV12-4; TRBD1 agrees at 8 bases. The CDR3 spans 15 residues. V lost 5 bases, J lost 8 bases, and 8 bases stayed unmatched. DNA for the CDR3: TGTGCCAGCAGTCTCCGGACAGGGTGGGATTCACCCCTCCACTTT. Protein: CASSLRTGWDSPLHF.

Points on this clonotype: This could be a read error, since a much larger clone is one nucleotide away. This rearrangement joins TRBV10-3 to TRBJ1-2; possible D gene TRBD1, 6 bases. The CDR3 consists of 13 residues. Germline lookup yields CDR1 ENHRY and CDR2 SYGVKD. The CDR3 nucleotides read TGTGCCATCAGGCCAGGGGAAGACTATAGCTACACCTTC. It encodes CAIRPGEDYSYTF.

The chain uses TRBV7-6 and TRBJ2-6, with 11 nucleotides matching TRBD1. The V and J ends lost 5 bases and 2 bases, in that order; junction bases with no gene match: 2. Germline CDR1 SGHVS, CDR2 FNYEAQ. The CDR3 sequence is 16 residues long. The CDR3 protein is CASSKDRGPGANVLTF. CDR3 coding DNA: TGTGCCAGCAGCAAGGACAGGGGGCCTGGGGCCAACGTCCTGACTTTC.

V gene TRBV27 combines with J gene TRBJ1-2; D unresolved. This CDR3 region has 12 residues. Germline CDR1 and CDR2: MNHEY and SMNVEV (reference sequence). Between the trimmed V and J ends, which lost 6 bases and 5 bases, there was a span of 10 bases. The CDR3 nucleotides are TGTGCCAGCAGGGTCCCGGGGTATGGCTACACCTTC. Protein sequence: CASRVPGYGYTF.